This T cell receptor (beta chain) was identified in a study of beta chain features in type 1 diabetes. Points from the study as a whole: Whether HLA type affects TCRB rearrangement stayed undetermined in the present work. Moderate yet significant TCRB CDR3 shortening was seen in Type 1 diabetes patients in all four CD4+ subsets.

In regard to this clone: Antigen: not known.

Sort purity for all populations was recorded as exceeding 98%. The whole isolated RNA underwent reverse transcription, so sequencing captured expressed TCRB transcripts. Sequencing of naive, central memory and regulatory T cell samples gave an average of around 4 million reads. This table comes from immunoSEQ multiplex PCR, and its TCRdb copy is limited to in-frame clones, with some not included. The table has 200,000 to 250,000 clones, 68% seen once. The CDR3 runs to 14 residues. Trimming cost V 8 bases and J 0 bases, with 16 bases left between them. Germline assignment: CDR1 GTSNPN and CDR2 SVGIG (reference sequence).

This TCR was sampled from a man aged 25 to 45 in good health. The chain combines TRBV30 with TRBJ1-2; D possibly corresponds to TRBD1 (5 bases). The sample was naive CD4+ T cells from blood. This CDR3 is CAGPSGGSNYGYTF. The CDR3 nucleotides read TGTGCCGGACCCTCGGGGGGGTCTAACTATGGCTACACCTTC.